These 2 T cell receptor beta chains share one sample of origin, sequenced in a study of T cells in Graves' hyperthyroidism and ophthalmopathy. Amplified regions were TCR beta CDR3 sequences from RNA transcripts. In the first-round RT-PCR of the TCR CDR3, the HTBI primer set was used. Each CDR3 protein gets one entry after TCRdb re-called the multiplex PCR reads with MiXCR. The table records roughly 170,000 distinct CDR3 sequences, about 17% of them present only once. Specimen: blood. The receptors here all came from a woman in her 50s with Graves' hyperthyroidism.

In this sample, this clonotype turned up many times. This chain links TRBV2 with TRBJ2-7; 9 nucleotides line up with TRBD2. This CDR3 contains 17 residues. The germline CDR1 and CDR2 sequences are SNHLY and FYNNEI. After removal of 7 bases from V and 3 bases from J, the junction contained 16 bases not matched to a gene. The CDR3 nucleotides read TGTGCCAGCACCGAACGGCTAGCGGGGAGAGCTTACTACGAGCAGTACTTC. Translated, it gives CASTERLAGRAYYEQYF.

This clonotype was counted at least ten times. The V and J genes are TRBV14 and TRBJ2-6; tentatively, D is TRBD1 or TRBD2 (5 bases each). This CDR3 comprises 19 residues. Trimming stripped 1 base from V and 0 bases from J, with 16 bases between. Germline CDR1 SGHDN, CDR2 FVKESK. CDR3 sequence (DNA): TGTGCCAGCAGCCAAGTCCGTCAAAGGGACCGCTCTGGGGCCAACGTCCTGACTTTC. Translation: CASSQVRQRDRSGANVLTF.